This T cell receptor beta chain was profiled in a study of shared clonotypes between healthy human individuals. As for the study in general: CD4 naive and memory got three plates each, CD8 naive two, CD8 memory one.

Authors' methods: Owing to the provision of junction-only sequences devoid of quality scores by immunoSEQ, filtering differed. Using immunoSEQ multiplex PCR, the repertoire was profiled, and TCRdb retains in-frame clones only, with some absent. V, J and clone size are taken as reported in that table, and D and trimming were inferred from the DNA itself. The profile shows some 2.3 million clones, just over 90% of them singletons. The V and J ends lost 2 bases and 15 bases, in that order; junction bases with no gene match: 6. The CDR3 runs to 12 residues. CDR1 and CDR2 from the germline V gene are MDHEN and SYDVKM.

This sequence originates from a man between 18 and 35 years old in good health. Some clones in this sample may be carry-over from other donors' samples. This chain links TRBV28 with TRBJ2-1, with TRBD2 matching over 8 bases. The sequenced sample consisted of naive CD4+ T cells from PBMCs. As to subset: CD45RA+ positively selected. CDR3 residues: CASSLGGTRGFF. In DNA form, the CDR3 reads TGTGCCAGCAGTTTAGGAGGGACTAGAGGGTTCTTC.